This is a list of T cell receptor beta chains from one sample in a study of T cell responses to AZD1222 COVID-19 vaccine. Generated by immunoSEQ multiplex PCR, the TCRdb table keeps only in-frame clones and is missing some. The repertoire consists of about 170,000 clones, with 90% occurring once and the leading ten covering approximately 1.6%. The sequencing used peripheral blood, collected on day 0 of AZD1222 vaccination. The receptors shown here come from an adult in good health. Both conserved end residues are part of each CDR3. The order of the fields is CDR3 DNA, CDR3 protein, clone size, D gene, V gene, J gene. The D gene is left open where the match is weak. Rows may omit the clone size; those that give it use once, few, many or a size class.

CDR3nt: TGTGCCAGCAGACAGGGATCGCGCAATCAGCCCCAGCATTTT
CDR3aa: CASRQGSRNQPQHF
abundance: .
d_gene: .
v_gene: TRBV6-4
j_gene: TRBJ1-5

CDR3nt: TGTGCCAGCAGTTTGGACAGGGCAACTGAAGCTTTCTTT
CDR3aa: CASSLDRATEAFF
abundance: .
d_gene: TRBD1
v_gene: TRBV7-2
j_gene: TRBJ1-1

CDR3nt: TGTGCCAGCGAACCGGAGCGGTCGGGCACAGATACGCAGTATTTT
CDR3aa: CASEPERSGTDTQYF
abundance: .
d_gene: .
v_gene: TRBV2
j_gene: TRBJ2-3

CDR3nt: TGTGCCAGCTCAGCGGGAAAAGCAACCTACGAGCAGTACTTC
CDR3aa: CASSAGKATYEQYF
abundance: once
d_gene: .
v_gene: TRBV18
j_gene: TRBJ2-7

CDR3nt: TGTGCCAGCTCACCAGGGACGAACTATGGCTACACCTTC
CDR3aa: CASSPGTNYGYTF
abundance: .
d_gene: .
v_gene: TRBV18
j_gene: TRBJ1-2

CDR3nt: TGTGCCAGTAGTATCAAGGGCCCCACTGAAGCTTTCTTT
CDR3aa: CASSIKGPTEAFF
abundance: .
d_gene: .
v_gene: TRBV19
j_gene: TRBJ1-1

CDR3nt: TGCGCCAGCAGCTTGTTGGGACAGGTCTCCTACGAGCAGTACTTC
CDR3aa: CASSLLGQVSYEQYF
abundance: .
d_gene: TRBD1
v_gene: TRBV5-1
j_gene: TRBJ2-7

CDR3nt: TGTGCCAGCAGTTTCGCGGGGGGGCCCCCGGGTGAGCAGTTCTTC
CDR3aa: CASSFAGGPPGEQFF
abundance: .
d_gene: TRBD2
v_gene: TRBV6-2/TRBV6-3
j_gene: TRBJ2-1

CDR3nt: TGTGCCAGCAGCGTTCAAGGTTCAGGGCGGACCGGGGAGCTGTTTTTT
CDR3aa: CASSVQGSGRTGELFF
abundance: .
d_gene: .
v_gene: TRBV9
j_gene: TRBJ2-2

CDR3nt: TGTGCCAGCAGTACCCCCCTCCGGGCAACGTACTTC
CDR3aa: CASSTPLRATYF
abundance: .
d_gene: .
v_gene: TRBV28
j_gene: TRBJ2-7

CDR3nt: TGTGCCAGCAGTTACTCCGGGTTTGACGGGGAGACCCAGTACTTC
CDR3aa: CASSYSGFDGETQYF
abundance: .
d_gene: .
v_gene: TRBV6-5
j_gene: TRBJ2-5

CDR3nt: TGTGCCAGCAGCCAAGGGACAGCGGACATTGAAAAACTGTTTTTT
CDR3aa: CASSQGTADIEKLFF
abundance: few
d_gene: .
v_gene: TRBV3-1/TRBV3-2
j_gene: TRBJ1-4

CDR3nt: TGTGCCAGCAGTGAAACCGGGACGAGAGGTGGCTACACCTTC
CDR3aa: CASSETGTRGGYTF
abundance: .
d_gene: .
v_gene: TRBV6-1
j_gene: TRBJ1-2

CDR3nt: TGTGCCAGCAGCCTAGGTGGGGGTAACTATGGCTACACCTTC
CDR3aa: CASSLGGGNYGYTF
abundance: .
d_gene: .
v_gene: TRBV14
j_gene: TRBJ1-2

CDR3nt: TGTGCCAGCAGTTCCATGCGGAGGGGGGGGCCGAGCACAGATACGCAGTATTTT
CDR3aa: CASSSMRRGGPSTDTQYF
abundance: .
d_gene: .
v_gene: TRBV27
j_gene: TRBJ2-3

CDR3nt: TGTGCCAGCAGCGTAGGGGTGGTTTCCCGACTCTCTGGAAACACCATATATTTT
CDR3aa: CASSVGVVSRLSGNTIYF
abundance: .
d_gene: .
v_gene: TRBV9
j_gene: TRBJ1-3

CDR3nt: TGTGCCAGCAGCTTAGTAAGGGGAGATAATTCACCCCTCCACTTT
CDR3aa: CASSLVRGDNSPLHF
abundance: .
d_gene: .
v_gene: TRBV7-2
j_gene: TRBJ1-6

CDR3nt: TGCGCCAGCAGCTTGGCAGGACAGGCGAACTATGGCTACACCTTC
CDR3aa: CASSLAGQANYGYTF
abundance: .
d_gene: TRBD1
v_gene: TRBV5-1
j_gene: TRBJ1-2

CDR3nt: TGTGCCAGCAGCCAAGACCCAGGGCTTAACTATGGCTACACCTTC
CDR3aa: CASSQDPGLNYGYTF
abundance: .
d_gene: .
v_gene: TRBV4-2
j_gene: TRBJ1-2

CDR3nt: TGTGCCAGCAGTGGGCAGGGGGACTATGGCTACACCTTC
CDR3aa: CASSGQGDYGYTF
abundance: .
d_gene: TRBD1
v_gene: TRBV7-9
j_gene: TRBJ1-2

CDR3nt: TGTGCCAGCAGTTTATATATAGTGAGTGAAGCTTTCTTT
CDR3aa: CASSLYIVSEAFF
abundance: .
d_gene: .
v_gene: TRBV27
j_gene: TRBJ1-1

CDR3nt: TGTGCCAGTAGTATAGAAACAGTACTTGATCAGCCCCAGCATTTT
CDR3aa: CASSIETVLDQPQHF
abundance: .
d_gene: .
v_gene: TRBV19
j_gene: TRBJ1-5

CDR3nt: TGCGCCAGCAGCTTGCCTGGATCCCAGGGGGCGGGCGGCTACACCTTC
CDR3aa: CASSLPGSQGAGGYTF
abundance: .
d_gene: TRBD1
v_gene: TRBV5-1
j_gene: TRBJ1-2

CDR3nt: TGTGCCAGCAGCCCTTCGGACAGTTTATCCTACGAGCAGTACTTC
CDR3aa: CASSPSDSLSYEQYF
abundance: .
d_gene: .
v_gene: TRBV11-2
j_gene: TRBJ2-7

CDR3nt: TGTGCCAGCAGTGGGACATCCGATCAGCCCCAGCATTTT
CDR3aa: CASSGTSDQPQHF
abundance: once
d_gene: .
v_gene: TRBV12-3/TRBV12-4
j_gene: TRBJ1-5

CDR3nt: TGTGCCAGCAGCCAAGTGAACGCAGTCTCTGGAAACACCATATATTTT
CDR3aa: CASSQVNAVSGNTIYF
abundance: .
d_gene: .
v_gene: TRBV14
j_gene: TRBJ1-3

CDR3nt: TGTGCCAGCAGTTCAGGGGGTTCGTACGAAAAACTGTTTTTT
CDR3aa: CASSSGGSYEKLFF
abundance: .
d_gene: TRBD1
v_gene: TRBV28
j_gene: TRBJ1-4

CDR3nt: TGTGCCAGCAGTTTACAGGGGGCCTCTGGAAACACCATATATTTT
CDR3aa: CASSLQGASGNTIYF
abundance: .
d_gene: TRBD1
v_gene: TRBV28
j_gene: TRBJ1-3

CDR3nt: TGTGCCAGCAGCTCCAGTCGGCTGGCGGGGGGGCAAGAGACCCAGTACTTC
CDR3aa: CASSSSRLAGGQETQYF
abundance: .
d_gene: TRBD2
v_gene: TRBV9
j_gene: TRBJ2-5